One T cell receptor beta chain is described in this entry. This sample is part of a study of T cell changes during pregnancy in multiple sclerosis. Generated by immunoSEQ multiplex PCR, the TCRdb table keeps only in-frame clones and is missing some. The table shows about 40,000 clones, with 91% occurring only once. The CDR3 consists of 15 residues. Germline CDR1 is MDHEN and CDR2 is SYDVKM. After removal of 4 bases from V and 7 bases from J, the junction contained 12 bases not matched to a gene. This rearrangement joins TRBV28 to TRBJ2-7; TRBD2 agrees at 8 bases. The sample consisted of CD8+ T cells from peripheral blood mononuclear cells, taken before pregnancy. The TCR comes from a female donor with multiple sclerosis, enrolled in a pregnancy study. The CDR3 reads CASSSREGLAGEQYF. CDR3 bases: TGTGCCAGCAGTTCCCGGGAGGGCCTCGCTGGGGAGCAGTACTTC.